Listed below are T cell receptor beta chains from one sample, sequenced in a study of T cell repertoires in cytomegalovirus infection. TCRdb reprocessed the reads with MiXCR, giving one entry per CDR3 protein. The repertoire holds about 150,000 distinct CDR3 sequences, with roughly a quarter as singletons. Sample: PBMCs. Source of these receptors: a human donor in good health (CMV status not recorded). Some clones in this sample may be carry-over from other donors' samples. Each CDR3 is given with its conserved first and last residue. D genes are given only for firm matches. Expanded clones get a size class; other rows say once, few or many, or leave the size out.

>TRBD1|TRBV7-9|TRBJ1-2|NA
TGTGCCAGCAGCCCTCGGGACAGGGCGAACTATGGCTACACCTTC
CASSPRDRANYGYTF
>TRBD2|TRBV28|TRBJ2-4|many
TGTGCCAGCAGTTCCTTGAGCGGGAGTCGGATTCAGTACTTC
CASSSLSGSRIQYF
>TRBD2|TRBV15|TRBJ2-1|NA
TGTGCCACCAGCAGAGAGAGCGGGGCCAAGAGCGAGCAGTTCTTC
CATSRESGAKSEQFF
>TRBD1|TRBV11-2|TRBJ1-2|NA
TGTGCCAGCCAAAGAGGGGACAGGGACTATGGCTACACCTTC
CASQRGDRDYGYTF
>TRBD2|TRBV28|TRBJ2-3|once
TGTGCCAGCAGGGAGACTAGCGGGAGCCGGAGGGATACGCAGTATTTT
CASRETSGSRRDTQYF
>NA|TRBV12-3/TRBV12-4|TRBJ2-7|many
TGTGCCAGCAGTTTTTGGGGGATGGGGGGTTCGAGCTCCTACGAGCAGTACTTC
CASSFWGMGGSSSYEQYF
>TRBD2|TRBV6-2/TRBV6-3|TRBJ2-1|few
TGTGCCAGCAGTTACCTACTAGCGGGGGACAATGAGCAGTTCTTC
CASSYLLAGDNEQFF
>TRBD1|TRBV7-9|TRBJ2-7|NA
TGTGCCAGCTCCGGAGTGGGACAGGGGCCCTACGAGCAGTACTTC
CASSGVGQGPYEQYF
>NA|TRBV6-2/TRBV6-3|TRBJ1-1|NA
TGTGCCAGCAGGCCTTCAGGGGAAACTGAAGCTTTCTTT
CASRPSGETEAFF
>NA|TRBV2|TRBJ2-6|few
TGTGCCAGGGGGGATTCTGGGGCCAACGTCCTGACTTTC
CARGDSGANVLTF
>TRBD2|TRBV28|TRBJ2-1|few
TGTGCCAGCAGCTCACCAGGGAGGGTGAATGAGCAGTTCTTC
CASSSPGRVNEQFF
>TRBD1|TRBV5-5|TRBJ1-1|few
TGTGCCAGCAGATCACCAGGGGGTGAAGCTTTCTTT
CASRSPGGEAFF
>NA|TRBV5-1|TRBJ2-5|NA
TGCGCCAGCAGCTTAAGACAGCTACAAGAGACCCAGTACTTC
CASSLRQLQETQYF
>NA|TRBV12-3/TRBV12-4|TRBJ2-2|many
TGTGCCAGCAGTTTTGGTAGTATGCCAGTCACCGGGGAGCTGTTTTTT
CASSFGSMPVTGELFF
>NA|TRBV4-2|TRBJ2-1|NA
TGTGCCAGCAGCCAAGAGGTGGACATCAAGTATTACAATGAGCAGTTCTTC
CASSQEVDIKYYNEQFF
>NA|TRBV7-9|TRBJ1-2|NA
TGTGCCAGCAGCTTAGCAGGGGCACACTATGGCTACACCTTC
CASSLAGAHYGYTF
>NA|TRBV25-1|TRBJ2-3|few
TGTGCCAGCAGTGCGCCTTTTGAAGGTGGCATCACAGATACGCAGTATTTT
CASSAPFEGGITDTQYF
>TRBD2|TRBV2|TRBJ2-2|many
TGTGCCACTTTAGCGGGGGGTCAGAACACCGGGGAGCTGTTTTTT
CATLAGGQNTGELFF
>NA|TRBV7-2|TRBJ2-3|many
TGTGCCAGCAGCTTTGGGACCACTAGCACAGATACGCAGTATTTT
CASSFGTTSTDTQYF
>TRBD1|TRBV7-2|TRBJ2-3|many
TGTGCCAGCAGCCCAACCGGGACAGGGGTATCGGATACGCAGTATTTT
CASSPTGTGVSDTQYF
>TRBD1|TRBV28|TRBJ1-5|NA
TGTGCCAGCACCCTAGGACAGGGAAGTCAGCCCCAGCATTTT
CASTLGQGSQPQHF
>TRBD1|TRBV6-6|TRBJ1-3|few
TGTGCCAGCAGTTACTCCGGGACAGGTCTCTCTGGAAACACCATATATTTT
CASSYSGTGLSGNTIYF
>TRBD1|TRBV9|TRBJ2-7|few
TGTGCCAGCAGCCCCGGGACAGGGAACGAGCAGTACTTC
CASSPGTGNEQYF
>NA|TRBV7-6|TRBJ2-7|many
TGTGCCAGCAGTTCCGGGACAAACTCCTACGAGCAGTACTTC
CASSSGTNSYEQYF
>NA|TRBV7-2|TRBJ2-2|NA
TGTGCCAGCAGCTTCGGGACGCTTGGGACCGGGGAGCTGTTTTTT
CASSFGTLGTGELFF
>NA|TRBV29-1|TRBJ1-5|few
TGCAGCGTAACTACAGGGTCCAATCAGCCCCAGCATTTT
CSVTTGSNQPQHF
>TRBD1|TRBV3-1|TRBJ1-5|NA
TGTGCCAGCAGGGGGACAGGTTACAATCAGCCCCAGCATTTT
CASRGTGYNQPQHF
>NA|TRBV29-1|TRBJ2-5|few
TGCAGCGTTGTGCGTCAGGGAGGAGTCGAGACCCAGTACTTC
CSVVRQGGVETQYF
>TRBD1|TRBV28|TRBJ1-6|few
TGTGCCAGCAGTTTTGTAGGGACAGGGGATTCACCCCTCCACTTT
CASSFVGTGDSPLHF
>TRBD2|TRBV7-3|TRBJ2-1|NA
TGTGCCAGCAGCCTGGGACTAGCGGGAACTGAGCAGTTCTTC
CASSLGLAGTEQFF
>TRBD2|TRBV20-1|TRBJ2-3|NA
TGCAGTGCTTATACTAGCGGCACAGATACGCAGTATTTT
CSAYTSGTDTQYF
>TRBD2|TRBV7-2|TRBJ2-2|many
TGTGCCAGCAGCCCCTTAGGACTAGTTGGCGGGGAGCTGTTTTTT
CASSPLGLVGGELFF
>NA|TRBV5-5|TRBJ2-3|NA
TGTGCCAGCAGCTTGGGGCAGGGTAACACAGATACGCAGTATTTT
CASSLGQGNTDTQYF
>NA|TRBV9|TRBJ1-5|NA
TGTGCCAGCAGCATGACAGCATATAGCAATCAGCCCCAGCATTTT
CASSMTAYSNQPQHF
>NA|TRBV7-2|TRBJ2-2|many
TGTGCCAGCACCCGTGGGGGGTCCACCGGGGAGCTGTTTTTT
CASTRGGSTGELFF
>NA|TRBV28|TRBJ2-4|NA
TGTGCCAGCAGCCGAGAGCAGGGCGCCAAAAACATTCAGTACTTC
CASSREQGAKNIQYF
>NA|TRBV7-2|TRBJ1-1|NA
TGTGCCAGCAGCTGGGGAGGAGCCGACACTGAAGCTTTCTTT
CASSWGGADTEAFF
>NA|TRBV12-3/TRBV12-4|TRBJ1-1|NA
TGTGCCAGCAGATTAGGCCGATCCGGGTTCGAAGCTTTCTTT
CASRLGRSGFEAFF
>NA|TRBV18|TRBJ2-7|NA
TGTGCCAGCTCACGGGACTCCGACGAGCAGTACTTC
CASSRDSDEQYF
>NA|TRBV15|TRBJ1-1|few
TGTGCCACCAGCAGAGACTTGCGCTTTGGGGCTGAAGCTTTCTTT
CATSRDLRFGAEAFF
>NA|TRBV7-9|TRBJ1-6|few
TGTGCCAGCAGTCCCTATAATTCACCCCTCCACTTT
CASSPYNSPLHF
>TRBD2|TRBV7-2|TRBJ2-1|few
TGTGCCAGCAGCTTAGTCGGGGCAGCTGGACTAGCGGGGGTTTACAATGAGCAGTTCTTC
CASSLVGAAGLAGVYNEQFF
>NA|TRBV7-3|TRBJ2-2|NA
TGTGCCAGCAGCTTAAAGGCCCCAGGGATTGGGACCGGGGAGCTGTTTTTT
CASSLKAPGIGTGELFF
>TRBD1|TRBV6-2/TRBV6-3|TRBJ1-1|NA
TGTGCCAGCAGTTCAAAGAGGACAGGGGGGAACACTGAAGCTTTCTTT
CASSSKRTGGNTEAFF
>TRBD1|TRBV5-1|TRBJ1-2|NA
TGCGCCAGCAGCTTATCTGGGACAGCGGGGTCGGGCACCTTC
CASSLSGTAGSGTF
>NA|TRBV7-9|TRBJ1-1|many
TGTGCCAGCAGCTTAAGGGAGGGGGAGGTGGGTACTGAAGCTTTCTTT
CASSLREGEVGTEAFF
>NA|TRBV28|TRBJ1-6|NA
TGTGCCAGCAGCCAGCCCCGGGGTTCGGGGTCACCCCTCCACTTT
CASSQPRGSGSPLHF
>NA|TRBV20-1|TRBJ2-7|few
TGCAGTGCTAGAGTCCCCGGGACCGAACTATACGAGCAGTACTTC
CSARVPGTELYEQYF
>NA|TRBV20-1|TRBJ2-1|NA
TGCAGTGCAGGGTTTATTGGTGAGCAGTTCTTC
CSAGFIGEQFF